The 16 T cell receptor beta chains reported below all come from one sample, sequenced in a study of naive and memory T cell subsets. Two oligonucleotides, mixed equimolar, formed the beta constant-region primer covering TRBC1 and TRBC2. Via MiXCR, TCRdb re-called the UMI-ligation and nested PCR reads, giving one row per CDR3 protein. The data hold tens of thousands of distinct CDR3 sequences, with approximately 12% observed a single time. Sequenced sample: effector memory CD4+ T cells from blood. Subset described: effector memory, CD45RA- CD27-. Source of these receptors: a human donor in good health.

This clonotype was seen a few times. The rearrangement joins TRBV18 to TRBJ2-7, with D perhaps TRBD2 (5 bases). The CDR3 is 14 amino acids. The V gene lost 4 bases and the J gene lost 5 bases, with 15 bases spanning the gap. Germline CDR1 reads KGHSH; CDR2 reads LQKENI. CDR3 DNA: TGTGCCAGCTCACTTATTTCGGAGGCGGACGAGCAGTACTTC. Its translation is CASSLISEADEQYF. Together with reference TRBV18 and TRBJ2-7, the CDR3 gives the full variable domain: NAGVMQNPRHLVRRRGQEARLRCSPMKGHSHVYWYRQLPEEGLKFMVYLQKENIIDESGMPKERFSAEFPKEGPSILRIQQVVRGDSAAYFCASSLISEADEQYFGPGTRLTVT.

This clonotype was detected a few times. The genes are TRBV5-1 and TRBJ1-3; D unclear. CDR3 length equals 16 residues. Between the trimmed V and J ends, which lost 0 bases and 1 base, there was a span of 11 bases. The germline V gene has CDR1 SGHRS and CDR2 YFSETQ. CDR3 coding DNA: TGCGCCAGCAGCTTGGCCGCTCCTTCGTCTGGAAACACCATATATTTT. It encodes CASSLAAPSSGNTIYF.

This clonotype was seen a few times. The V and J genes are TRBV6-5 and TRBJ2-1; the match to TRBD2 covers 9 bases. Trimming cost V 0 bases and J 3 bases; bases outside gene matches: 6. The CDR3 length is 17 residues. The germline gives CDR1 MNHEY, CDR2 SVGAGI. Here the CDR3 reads CASSYSIPSGVYNEQFF. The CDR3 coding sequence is TGTGCCAGCAGTTACTCGATTCCTAGCGGGGTCTACAATGAGCAGTTCTTC.

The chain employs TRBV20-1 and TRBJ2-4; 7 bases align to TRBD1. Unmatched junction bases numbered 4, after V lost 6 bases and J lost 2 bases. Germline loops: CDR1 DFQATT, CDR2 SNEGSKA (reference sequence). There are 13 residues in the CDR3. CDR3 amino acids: CSAPTGSKNIQYF. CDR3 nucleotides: TGCAGTGCCCCGACAGGGTCCAAAAACATTCAGTACTTC.

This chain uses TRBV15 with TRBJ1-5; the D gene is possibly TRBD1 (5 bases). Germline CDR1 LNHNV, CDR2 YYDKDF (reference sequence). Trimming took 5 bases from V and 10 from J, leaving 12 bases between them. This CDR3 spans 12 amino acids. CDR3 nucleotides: TGTGCCACCAGCGTCACAGGTCCTCCCCAGCATTTT. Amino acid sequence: CATSVTGPPQHF.

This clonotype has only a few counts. This chain's CDR3 is CASKGDRGRWEQYF. CDR3 nucleotides: TGTGCCAGCAAAGGGGACAGGGGGCGCTGGGAGCAGTACTTC. This chain connects TRBV27 to TRBJ2-7, with TRBD1 matching over 12 bases. CDR3 size: 14 residues. The germline CDR1 and CDR2 sequences are MNHEY and SMNVEV (reference sequence). Unmatched junction bases numbered 8, after V lost 7 bases and J lost 7 bases.

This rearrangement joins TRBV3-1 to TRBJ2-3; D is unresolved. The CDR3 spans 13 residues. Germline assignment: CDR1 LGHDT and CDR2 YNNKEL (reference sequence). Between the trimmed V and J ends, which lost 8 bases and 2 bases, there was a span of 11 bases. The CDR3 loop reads CASSQQNTDTQYF. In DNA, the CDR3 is TGTGCCAGCTCTCAGCAAAACACAGATACGCAGTATTTT.

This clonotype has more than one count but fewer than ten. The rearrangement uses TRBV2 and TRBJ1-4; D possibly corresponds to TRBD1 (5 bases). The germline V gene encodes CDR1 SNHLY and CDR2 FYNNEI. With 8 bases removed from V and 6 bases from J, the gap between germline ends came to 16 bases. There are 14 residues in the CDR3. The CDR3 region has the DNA TGTGCCAGCTTCTATGGGGGTCTTTATGAAAAACTGTTTTTT. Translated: CASFYGGLYEKLFF.

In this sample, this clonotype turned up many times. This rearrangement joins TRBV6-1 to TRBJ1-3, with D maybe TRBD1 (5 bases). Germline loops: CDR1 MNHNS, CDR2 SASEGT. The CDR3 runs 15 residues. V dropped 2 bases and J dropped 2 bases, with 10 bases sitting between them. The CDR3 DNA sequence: TGTGCCAGCAGTGAACGGGTAGGGGCTGGAAACACCATATATTTT. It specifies CASSERVGAGNTIYF.

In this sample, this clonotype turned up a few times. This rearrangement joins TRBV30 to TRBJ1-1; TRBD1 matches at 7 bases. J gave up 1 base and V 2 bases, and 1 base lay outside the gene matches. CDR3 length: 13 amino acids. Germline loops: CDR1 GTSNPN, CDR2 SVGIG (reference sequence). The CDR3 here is CAWSRQGNTEAFF. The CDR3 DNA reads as TGTGCCTGGAGTCGACAGGGGAACACTGAAGCTTTCTTT.

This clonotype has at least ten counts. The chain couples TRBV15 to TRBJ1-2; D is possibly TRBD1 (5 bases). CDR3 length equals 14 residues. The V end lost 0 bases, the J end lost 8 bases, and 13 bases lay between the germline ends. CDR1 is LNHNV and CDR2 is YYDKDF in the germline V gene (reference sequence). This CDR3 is CATSRDRSGRGYTF. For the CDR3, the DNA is TGTGCCACCAGCAGAGATAGATCGGGACGGGGCTACACCTTC.

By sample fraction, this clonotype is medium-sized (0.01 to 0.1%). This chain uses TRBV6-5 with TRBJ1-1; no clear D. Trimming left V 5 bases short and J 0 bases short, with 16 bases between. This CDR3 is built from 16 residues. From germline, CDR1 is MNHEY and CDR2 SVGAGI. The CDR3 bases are TGTGCCAGCAGTGGCGGAACTCCCCTCATGAACACTGAAGCTTTCTTT. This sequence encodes CASSGGTPLMNTEAFF.

CDR3 residues: CASSRTSWPNEQFF. The CDR3 DNA follows: TGTGCCAGCAGCAGGACTAGCTGGCCCAATGAGCAGTTCTTC. The rearrangement joins TRBV11-2 to TRBJ2-1; the match to TRBD2 covers 8 bases. This CDR3 comprises 14 residues. The junction had 6 bases not matched to a gene; V was cut back by 5 bases and J by 6 bases. In germline, CDR1 is SGHAT, CDR2 FQNNGV.

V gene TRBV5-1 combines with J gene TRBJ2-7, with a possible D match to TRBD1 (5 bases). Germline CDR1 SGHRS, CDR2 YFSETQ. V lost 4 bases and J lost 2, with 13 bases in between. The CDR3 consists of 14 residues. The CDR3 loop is CASSPGQQTYEQYF. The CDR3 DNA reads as TGCGCCAGCAGCCCCGGACAACAAACCTACGAGCAGTACTTC. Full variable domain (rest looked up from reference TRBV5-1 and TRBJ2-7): KAGVTQTPRYLIKTRGQQVTLSCSPISGHRSVSWYQQTPGQGLQFLFEYFSETQRNKGNFPGRFSGRQFSNSRSEMNVSTLELGDSALYLCASSPGQQTYEQYFGPGTRLTVT.

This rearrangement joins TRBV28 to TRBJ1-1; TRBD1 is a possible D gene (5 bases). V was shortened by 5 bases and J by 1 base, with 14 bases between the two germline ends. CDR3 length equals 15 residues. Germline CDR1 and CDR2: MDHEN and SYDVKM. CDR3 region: CASSPAVGGNTEAFF. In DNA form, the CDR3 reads TGTGCCAGCAGTCCCGCGGTTGGGGGGAACACTGAAGCTTTCTTT.

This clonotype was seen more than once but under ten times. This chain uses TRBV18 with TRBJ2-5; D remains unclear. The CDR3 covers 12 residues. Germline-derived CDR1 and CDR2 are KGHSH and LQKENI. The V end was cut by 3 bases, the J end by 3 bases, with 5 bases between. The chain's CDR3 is CASSPRKETQYF. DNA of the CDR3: TGTGCCAGCTCACCTCGCAAAGAGACCCAGTACTTC. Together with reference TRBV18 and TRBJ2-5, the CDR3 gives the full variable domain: NAGVMQNPRHLVRRRGQEARLRCSPMKGHSHVYWYRQLPEEGLKFMVYLQKENIIDESGMPKERFSAEFPKEGPSILRIQQVVRGDSAAYFCASSPRKETQYFGPGTRLLVL.